This T cell receptor (beta chain) was identified in a study of OX40 agonist ivuxolimab in advanced cancers. Study-level information: Aged roughly 23 to 90 with a mean of 60 years, they were almost 85% male.

This clone was detected only once. Clones were sequenced by immunoSEQ multiplex PCR, and TCRdb holds only the in-frame ones, with some missing. The repertoire holds roughly 80,000 clones, with 75% to 90% as singletons. The V end was cut by 4 bases, the J end by 6 bases, with 20 bases between. Germline V lookup: CDR1 SGDLS, CDR2 YYNGEE. CDR3 length: 15 amino acids. This chain links TRBV9 with TRBJ2-7; D tentatively reads TRBD1 or TRBD2 (6 bases each). The specimen was CD4+ or CD8+ T cells sorted from blood, collected in a trial of the OX40 agonist ivuxolimab. The clonotype comes from an adult with an advanced solid tumor such as melanoma, head and neck, liver or kidney cancer. The CDR3 is CASSQRQVGTLEQYF. CDR3 nucleotide sequence: TGTGCCAGCAGCCAAAGACAGGTTGGGACTCTCGAGCAGTACTTC.